These 23 T cell receptor beta chains were all obtained from the same sample, sequenced in a study of cytomegalovirus exposure and HLA in healthy donors. This PCR relied on a set of 60 Vbeta primers and 13 Jbeta primers. Libraries were prepared by immunoSEQ multiplex PCR; TCRdb keeps only in-frame clonotypes and omits some of them. The sample has about 140,000 clones; 60% to 80% are singletons. The specimen sequenced was PBMCs. The receptors here all came from a woman in her twenties or thirties in good health and CMV-seronegative.

The chain carries TRBV27 and TRBJ1-2; no definite D call. V dropped 3 bases and J dropped 7 bases, with 12 bases sitting between them. This CDR3 is 13 amino acids long. Per the germline V gene, CDR1 is MNHEY and CDR2 is SMNVEV (reference sequence). The CDR3 spells CASSFQARGGYTF. The CDR3 coding sequence is TGTGCCAGCAGTTTTCAGGCGCGGGGTGGCTACACCTTC.

The J gene is TRBJ1-6, the V gene TRBV5-1; 7 bases align to TRBD1. Trimming at V came to 0 bases and at J to 7 bases, leaving 1 base not matched to a gene. Germline V lookup: CDR1 SGHRS, CDR2 YFSETQ. The CDR3 totals 14 residues. CDR3 in amino acids: CASSLDRGNSPLHF. The CDR3 DNA reads TGCGCCAGCAGCTTGGACAGGGGAAATTCACCCCTCCACTTT. Based on the CDR3 plus reference TRBV5-1 and TRBJ1-6, the full variable domain is KAGVTQTPRYLIKTRGQQVTLSCSPISGHRSVSWYQQTPGQGLQFLFEYFSETQRNKGNFPGRFSGRQFSNSRSEMNVSTLELGDSALYLCASSLDRGNSPLHFGNGTRLTVT.

The V call is TRBV4-2, the J call TRBJ2-7; D perhaps matches TRBD1 (6 bases). The CDR3 has 14 amino acids. V lost 4 bases and J lost 2, with 12 bases in between. Germline values: CDR1 LGHNA, CDR2 YNFKEQ. CDR3 DNA sequence: TGTGCCAGCAGCCCAGGGGTCGGTACCTACGAGCAGTACTTC. Amino acid sequence: CASSPGVGTYEQYF.

The V gene is TRBV5-1, the J gene TRBJ2-3; 10 bases are a match to TRBD2. The germline CDR1 and CDR2 sequences are SGHRS and YFSETQ. The CDR3 has 15 residues. The V gene end was trimmed by 4 bases and the J gene end by 10 bases; junction bases not matched to a gene: 12. CDR3 in DNA: TGCGCCAGCAGCCCGGGGGAGCGGGGGGGCCAACCGCAGTATTTT. It codes for CASSPGERGGQPQYF.

This chain uses TRBV5-5 with TRBJ2-1; 13 positions agree with TRBD2. This CDR3 comprises 17 residues. V shed 4 bases, J shed 10 bases, and the junction held 14 bases outside the gene matches. Germline V CDR1 and CDR2: SGHKS, YYEKEE (reference sequence). The CDR3: CASSRILTSGGAGEQFF. CDR3 nucleotide sequence: TGTGCCAGCAGCCGGATACTAACTAGCGGGGGGGCAGGAGAGCAGTTCTTC.

The chain combines TRBV6-1 with TRBJ1-5; TRBD1 is a possible D gene (5 bases). The germline gives CDR1 MNHNS, CDR2 SASEGT. This CDR3 is built from 15 residues. Trimming took 1 base from V and 5 from J, leaving 12 bases between them. The CDR3 reads CASSEGWGGDQPQHF. CDR3 sequence (DNA): TGTGCCAGCAGTGAAGGGTGGGGAGGGGATCAGCCCCAGCATTTT.

This chain links TRBV6-1 with TRBJ2-7; 8 nucleotides agree with TRBD1. The CDR3 has 15 amino acids. V trimming: 2 bases; J trimming: 4 bases; junction bases outside the gene matches: 7. Germline V gene data show CDR1 as MNHNS and CDR2 as SASEGT. This CDR3 is CASSETHRGKYEQYF. DNA of the CDR3: TGTGCCAGCAGTGAAACGCACAGGGGGAAATACGAGCAGTACTTC.

In this sample, this clone turned up a few times. This chain uses TRBV7-2 with TRBJ1-5; TRBD1 might be the D (6 bases). V was clipped by 5 bases and J by 0 bases, with 14 bases between them. The CDR3 extends over 16 amino acids. Germline loops: CDR1 SGHTA, CDR2 FQGNSA. The CDR3 protein is CASSIGTPYSNQPQHF. Here the CDR3 DNA reads TGTGCCAGCAGCATCGGGACACCTTATAGCAATCAGCCCCAGCATTTT. The whole variable domain, remainder taken from reference TRBV7-2 and TRBJ1-5, is GAGVSQSPSNKVTEKGKDVELRCDPISGHTALYWYRQSLGQGLEFLIYFQGNSAPDKSGLPSDRFSAERTGGSVSTLTIQRTQQEDSAVYLCASSIGTPYSNQPQHFGDGTRLSIL.

In its sample, this clone was seen a few times. The genes are TRBV9 and TRBJ1-1; a weak D match, TRBD1 (5 bases). Germline values: CDR1 SGDLS, CDR2 YYNGEE. This CDR3 spans 13 amino acids. Trimming pared 0 bases from V and 4 bases from J, leaving 7 bases between. CDR3 loop: CASSVERGTEAFF. The CDR3 bases are TGTGCCAGCAGCGTAGAAAGGGGCACTGAAGCTTTCTTT.

The chain combines TRBV30 with TRBJ2-1; D remains unclear. In germline, CDR1 is GTSNPN, CDR2 SVGIG (reference sequence). Trimming took 8 bases from V and 4 from J, leaving 15 bases between them. CDR3 length equals 13 residues. DNA for the CDR3: TGTGCCCGCGGCACGTTTACGTACAATGAGCAGTTCTTC. The encoded protein is CARGTFTYNEQFF. The full variable domain, its missing parts supplied by reference TRBV30 and TRBJ2-1, is SQTIHQWPATLVQPVGSPLSLECTVEGTSNPNLYWYRQAAGRGLQLLFYSVGIGQISSEVPQNLSASRPQDRQFILSSKKLLLSDSGFYLCARGTFTYNEQFFGPGTRLTVL.

The chain recombines TRBV10-2 with TRBJ2-6; maybe TRBD1 (5 bases). This CDR3 has 17 residues. Germline CDR1 reads WSHSY; CDR2 reads SAAADI. Trimming stripped 2 bases from V and 0 bases from J, with 11 bases between. CDR3 nucleotides: TGCGCCAGCAGTGAGGGACATCTCCCCTCTGGGGCCAACGTCCTGACTTTC. This encodes CASSEGHLPSGANVLTF.

In the case of this clone: The same CDR3 arises from other DNA sequences in this sample as well. The V call is TRBV29-1, the J call TRBJ2-2, with TRBD1 matching 7 bases. There are 13 residues in the CDR3. With V trimmed by 6 bases and J by 0 bases, 1 base remained unmatched. Germline values: CDR1 SQVTM, CDR2 ANQGSEA. The CDR3: CSVGTANTGELFF. DNA for the CDR3: TGCAGCGTGGGGACAGCGAACACCGGGGAGCTGTTTTTT.

V and J are TRBV10-1 and TRBJ2-2; weak D call: TRBD2 (5 bases). The germline gives CDR1 WNHNN, CDR2 SYGVQD (reference sequence). The CDR3 consists of 13 residues. The V gene lost 4 bases and the J gene lost 7 bases, with 10 bases spanning the gap. CDR3 residues: CASSAGIRGELFF. The CDR3 coding sequence is TGCGCCAGCAGTGCGGGGATTCGCGGGGAGCTGTTTTTT.

The chain employs TRBV7-2 and TRBJ2-7; D is uncertain. Germline V CDR1 and CDR2: SGHTA, FQGNSA. The CDR3 spans 11 residues. V lost 6 bases to trimming and J lost 2 bases, with 5 bases between them. CDR3 sequence: CASSRTYEQYF. The DNA for the CDR3 is TGTGCCAGCAGTCGTACCTACGAGCAGTACTTC.

V gene TRBV29-1 combines with J gene TRBJ2-5; perhaps TRBD2 as D (7 bases). The CDR3 consists of 13 residues. Per germline, CDR1 SQVTM and CDR2 ANQGSEA. Trimming shortened V by 7 bases and J by 4 bases, and 16 bases separated the two germline ends. CDR3 amino acids: CSAEHRGGETQYF. The CDR3 coding sequence is TGCAGCGCCGAACATAGGGGGGGAGAGACCCAGTACTTC.

The chain couples TRBV4-2 to TRBJ1-1, with 7 bases fitting TRBD1. V was clipped by 0 bases and J by 1 base; unmatched bases: 8. The CDR3 spans 17 residues. Germline V lookup: CDR1 LGHNA, CDR2 YNFKEQ. The CDR3 spells CASSQDGAGGRNTEAFF. In DNA, the CDR3 is TGTGCCAGCAGCCAAGATGGGGCAGGGGGTCGGAACACTGAAGCTTTCTTT.

The chain combines TRBV5-1 with TRBJ1-1; D ambiguous. Germline CDR1 SGHRS, CDR2 YFSETQ. This CDR3 has 15 residues. V was pared by 1 base and J by 6 bases, with 16 bases between. As DNA, the CDR3 is TGCGCCAGCAGCTTGAAGTCCACCCCCGGGTCTGAAGCTTTCTTT. The encoded protein is CASSLKSTPGSEAFF.

The V call is TRBV19, the J call TRBJ1-2; 9 bases are shared with TRBD1. Germline V gene sequence: CDR1 LNHDA, CDR2 SQIVND (reference sequence). V shed 8 bases and J 3 bases; nucleotides not matched to a gene: 7. CDR3 length equals 14 residues. The CDR3 region is CASRRQGGYYGYTF. As DNA, the CDR3 is TGTGCCAGTCGTCGACAGGGGGGCTACTATGGCTACACCTTC.

A note on this clone: Compared with germline, one end of the junction differs, possibly owing to a read error. The gene calls are TRBV7-7 and TRBJ2-7; D is perhaps TRBD1 (6 bases). The CDR3 totals 14 residues. Germline V gives CDR1 SSHAT, CDR2 FNYEAQ (reference sequence). The CDR3 sequence: CASSLDGTSYEQYF. The CDR3 DNA follows: TGTGCTAGCAGCTTAGACGGGACATCCTACGAGCAGTACTTC.

The table lists this clone with a few counts. The chain combines TRBV11-3 with TRBJ2-1, with TRBD1 matching over 8 bases. CDR3 length: 14 residues. V trimming: 6 bases; J trimming: 12 bases; junction bases outside the gene matches: 13. Per the germline V gene, CDR1 is SGHNT and CDR2 is YENEEA. CDR3 coding DNA: TGTGCCAGCAGTCGGACAGGGAGGACGGTCGGGCAGTTCTTC. This translates into CASSRTGRTVGQFF.

V and J are TRBV4-1 and TRBJ1-1, with a tentative D call TRBD1 (5 bases). Germline CDR1 reads MGHRA; CDR2 reads YSYEKL. The CDR3 has 16 residues. V was shortened by 0 bases and J by 1 base, with 12 bases between the two germline ends. The CDR3 loop is CASSQDAGFPNTEAFF. The CDR3 DNA follows: TGCGCCAGCAGCCAAGACGCAGGGTTCCCGAACACTGAAGCTTTCTTT.

This clone has more than one count but fewer than ten. The chain recombines TRBV18 with TRBJ1-4; TRBD1 agrees at 9 bases. This CDR3 is built from 17 residues. CDR1 and CDR2 from the germline V gene are KGHSH and LQKENI. V was clipped by 0 bases and J by 3 bases; unmatched bases: 5. CDR3 nucleotides: TGTGCCAGCTCACCACCGACAGGGGGTACGGCTAATGAAAAACTGTTTTTT. It is translated as CASSPPTGGTANEKLFF.

This clone is a singleton in its sample. This chain connects TRBV18 to TRBJ1-1; unclear D gene. Germline loops: CDR1 KGHSH, CDR2 LQKENI. CDR3 length equals 16 residues. V was trimmed by 3 bases and J by 0 bases, leaving 14 bases between them. The CDR3 DNA reads TGTGCCAGCTCACCTACCGGGGAGTGGATGAACACTGAAGCTTTCTTT. As protein: CASSPTGEWMNTEAFF.